This T cell receptor (beta chain) was sequenced in a study of naive and memory T cell subsets. The study's findings and limits: A few larger clonotypes appeared in naive repertoires, especially CD8, possibly memory cells re-expressing CD45RA. TCR abundance followed a power law differing between naive and memory subsets. Gini index rose across naive, CM, EM and EMRA in CD4 and CD8.

This clonotype was counted only a few times. As yet, its antigen is unknown. After CD4 positive bead selection, the CD4-negative fraction gave CD8 T cells. Cells stained for CD3, CD4, CD8, CD45RA, CD27 and viability were sorted into four CD45RA/CD27 subsets. Both TRBC1 and TRBC2 were covered by a beta constant-region primer of two equimolar oligonucleotides. Ligated cDNA was amplified by four rounds of PCR with nested alpha and beta constant-region primers and SP2. TCRdb re-called the UMI-ligation and nested PCR reads through MiXCR, storing one row per CDR3 protein. This repertoire shows 150,000 or so distinct CDR3 sequences, approximately 22% found once; its top ten account for 0.09% to 0.13%. CDR3 length: 16 amino acids. Germline V lookup: CDR1 MNHGY, CDR2 SVAAGI. The ends lost 6 bases at V and 4 bases at J; junction bases unmatched: 15.

The specimen sequenced was naive CD4+ T cells from blood. The chain couples TRBV6-9 to TRBJ2-7; 7 bases fit TRBD1. This clonotype originated in a human donor in good health. The CDR3 sequence is CASRESQRQGGYEQYF. The CDR3 nucleotides read TGTGCCAGCAGAGAATCCCAACGACAGGGTGGGTACGAGCAGTACTTC.